This T cell receptor (beta chain) was sequenced in a study of human T cells and chemical hapten exposure. Study-level results: No shift was seen in TCRs above 1 in 1000 frequency with DPC sensitization.

To note about this clonotype: Its antigen is undetermined.

A single record per CDR3 protein comes from TCRdb applying MiXCR to the RACE reads. The sample gives some 53,000 distinct CDR3 sequences, approximately 11% of which show up once; 1.8% is in the top ten. Deletions cut 0 bases from V and 0 bases from J, with 8 bases between. CDR3 length equals 15 residues. Germline CDR1 PRHDT, CDR2 FYEKMQ (reference sequence). Time point: patch test 1, 2 weeks after DPC sensitization. Treatment defined: therapeutic diphenylcyclopropenone sensitization with weekly scalp DPC. The template was total RNA from unfractionated whole blood. Sequenced material: whole blood, taken in connection with sensitization to the hapten diphenylcyclopropenone (DPC). The clonotype was recovered from a woman aged 40 to 50 with alopecia areata. Some clones in this sample may be carry-over from other donors' samples. V and J are TRBV13 and TRBJ1-2; D not certain. Here the CDR3 DNA reads TGTGCCAGCAGCTTAGGGGCCGGTGCTAACTATGGCTACACCTTC. It translates to CASSLGAGANYGYTF.